The 26 T cell receptor beta chains reported below all come from one sample, sequenced in a study of molecular identifiers for immune sequencing clone quantification. A single record per CDR3 protein comes from TCRdb applying MiXCR to the PCR reads. The top ten clones hold more than 6.5% of a sample with about 36,000 distinct CDR3 sequences, around a sixth of them seen once. The sample consisted of naive CD8+ T cells from blood, with Jurkat cell RNA spiked in. This sample's subset: FACS-sorted CD8+CD4-CCR7+CD45RA+ naive T cells. The origin of the receptors is a human donor in good health. Some libraries in this study had Jurkat cell RNA spiked in.

For this clonotype: A much more abundant neighbour one base away suggests this may be a read error. The V call is TRBV4-2, the J call TRBJ2-3; D is ambiguous. Germline V gene lookup returns CDR1 LGHNA and CDR2 YNFKEQ. The CDR3 has 15 amino acids. The CDR3 DNA sequence: TGTGCCAGCAGCGCCGGGCCTTTCACCGCAGATGCGCAGTATTTT. This encodes CASSAGPFTADAQYF.

In this sample, this clonotype turned up a few times. A read error is possible here, since a much larger clone lies one base away. V is TRBV28 and J is TRBJ2-7; D is uncertain. V was trimmed by 6 bases and J by 2 bases, leaving 5 bases between them. Germline values: CDR1 MDHEN, CDR2 SYDVKM. This CDR3 is built from 11 residues. The CDR3 DNA sequence: TGTGCCAGCAGCCACCCCTACGAGCAGTACTTC. This sequence encodes CASSHPYEQYF.

This clonotype was seen only a few times. This clone may be a read error of a much larger clone one base away. This chain uses TRBV20-1 with TRBJ1-3; no reliable D call. The CDR3 totals 14 residues. Germline V CDR1 and CDR2: DFQATT, SNEGSKA (reference sequence). CDR3 region: CSARGARPGNTTYF. DNA for the CDR3: TGCAGTGCTAGAGGGGCTAGACCTGGAAACACCACATATTTT.

In its sample, this clonotype was seen many times. The chain carries TRBV2 and TRBJ2-7, with TRBD1 matching over 7 bases. This CDR3 is built from 13 residues. Germline V gives CDR1 SNHLY, CDR2 FYNNEI. The V gene end was trimmed by 6 bases and the J gene end by 4 bases; junction bases not matched to a gene: 6. The CDR3 DNA is TGTGCCAGCAGGTGGACAGGTTCTTACGAGCAGTACTTC. Protein product: CASRWTGSYEQYF.

Concerning this clonotype itself: This may be a read error: a much more frequent sequence differs by one nucleotide. The CDR3 protein is CASSYSQGTGVLFF. CDR3 nucleotides: TGTGCCAGCAGTTACTCACAGGGCACCGGGGTGCTGTTTTTT. This chain connects TRBV6-2 or TRBV6-3 to TRBJ2-2, with D perhaps matching TRBD1 (6 bases). The CDR3 runs to 14 residues. The V gene's germline CDR1 is MNHEY and CDR2 SVGEGT.

The table lists this clonotype with many counts. The chain links TRBV4-1 to TRBJ2-7; D call uncertain. Trimming cost V 3 bases and J 3 bases, with 12 bases left between them. The CDR3 length is 14 residues. CDR1 MGHRA and CDR2 YSYEKL come from the germline V gene. The CDR3 is CASSQGILNYEQYF. The DNA of the CDR3 is TGCGCCAGCAGCCAGGGTATATTAAACTACGAGCAGTACTTC.

V and J are TRBV7-9 and TRBJ1-5, with D unclear. Germline loops: CDR1 SEHNR, CDR2 FQNEAQ (reference sequence). Trimming removed 5 bases at V and 5 bases at J, with 7 bases between. The CDR3 runs to 12 residues. This chain's CDR3 is CASSLRDQPQHF. CDR3 DNA sequence: TGTGCCAGCAGCCTCCGGGATCAGCCCCAGCATTTT.

This clonotype was recorded many times. The chain is built from TRBV7-8 and TRBJ2-7; D is perhaps TRBD1 (6 bases). V lost 5 bases and J lost 5, with 19 bases in between. CDR1 SGHVS and CDR2 FQNEAQ come from the germline V gene. This CDR3 spans 15 amino acids. The CDR3: CASSLAGTRANEQYF. CDR3 nucleotides: TGTGCCAGCAGCCTCGCCGGGACACGGGCCAACGAGCAGTACTTC.

The sample holds a few counts of this clonotype. V is TRBV7-9 and J is TRBJ2-3; D is undetermined. The germline V and J ends were trimmed by 3 bases and 6 bases, with 7 bases remaining between them. CDR3 size: 12 residues. Germline lookup yields CDR1 SEHNR and CDR2 FQNEAQ (reference sequence). CDR3 in amino acids: CASSLFGDTQYF. In DNA, the CDR3 is TGTGCCAGCAGCTTGTTCGGCGATACGCAGTATTTT.

Notes on this clonotype: This may be a read error, as it is one base from a much larger clone. The rearrangement links TRBV7-8 to TRBJ2-2; D unclear. Germline CDR1 reads SGHVS; CDR2 reads FQNEAQ. There are 11 residues in the CDR3. The CDR3, as DNA: TGTGCCAGCACCGACACCGAGGAGCTGTTTTTT. It specifies CASTDTEELFF.

This clonotype has at least ten counts. The chain combines TRBV4-3 with TRBJ2-7; D is perhaps TRBD2 (6 bases). Germline lookup yields CDR1 LGHNA and CDR2 YSLEER. Trimming removed 1 base from V and 7 bases from J, with 14 bases in between. The CDR3 contains 14 residues. The CDR3 sequence is CASSQGPRGGEQYF. CDR3 in DNA: TGCGCCAGCAGCCAAGGTCCGCGGGGTGGAGAGCAGTACTTC.

Notes on this clonotype: A much larger clone is a single base away; this may be a read error. The rearrangement links TRBV3-2 to TRBJ2-1; the tabulated D call, TRBD2, remains unverified against the DNA. TRBV3-2 is tagged as a pseudogene. The CDR3 spans 17 residues. Here the CDR3 DNA reads TGTGCCAGCGGCCTCTGCTGGTTCCTAGCGGACCCGGCGGGGCAGTTCTTC. Protein: CASGLCWFLADPAGQFF.

This clonotype has only a few counts. At one boundary the junction diverges from the germline segment, which might be a read error. The V call is TRBV9, the J call TRBJ2-7; possible D gene TRBD1, 5 bases. The CDR3 runs 14 residues. The germline CDR1 and CDR2 sequences are SGDLS and YYNGEE. Here the CDR3 reads CVSSVGDLDYEQYF. The CDR3 DNA is TGTGTCAGCAGCGTAGGGGATTTGGACTACGAGCAGTACTTC. The entire variable domain, with the rest obtained from reference TRBV9 and TRBJ2-7, is as follows: DSGVTQTPKHLITATGQRVTLRCSPRSGDLSVYWYQQSLDQGLQFLIQYYNGEERAKGNILERFSAQQFPDLHSELNLSSLELGDSALYFCVSSVGDLDYEQYFGPGTRLTVT.

The chain joins TRBV4-3 to TRBJ1-5, with a possible D match to TRBD1 (5 bases). The CDR3 runs 13 residues. Trimming removed 0 bases from V and 7 bases from J, with 7 bases in between. Germline CDR1 LGHNA, CDR2 YSLEER. The CDR3 loop reads CASSQDGGQPQHF. The CDR3, as DNA: TGCGCCAGCAGCCAAGACGGGGGACAGCCCCAGCATTTT.

Worth noting for this clonotype: A much bigger clone sits one base away, suggesting this may be a read error. The V gene is TRBV9, the J gene TRBJ1-4, with a weak D call TRBD1 (5 bases). The CDR3 extends over 18 amino acids. Germline CDR1 reads SGDLS; CDR2 reads YYNGEE. The chain's CDR3 is CAGSVVPIVGGGVEKLFF. The CDR3 bases are TGTGCCGGCAGCGTAGTCCCCATAGTTGGGGGGGGAGTTGAAAAACTGTTTTTT. Combining the CDR3 with reference TRBV9 and TRBJ1-4 gives the whole variable domain DSGVTQTPKHLITATGQRVTLRCSPRSGDLSVYWYQQSLDQGLQFLIQYYNGEERAKGNILERFSAQQFPDLHSELNLSSLELGDSALYFCAGSVVPIVGGGVEKLFFGSGTQLSVL.

This clonotype was seen a handful of times. The chain combines TRBV28 with TRBJ2-1, with TRBD2 identical over 10 bases. Trimming took 6 bases from V and 5 from J; bases not matched to a gene: 22. This CDR3 contains 20 residues. CDR1 is MDHEN, CDR2 SYDVKM, per germline. Here the CDR3 reads CASSTVQGSLAGGTHNEQFF. The CDR3, as DNA: TGTGCCAGCAGCACTGTACAGGGTTCCTTAGCGGGAGGTACACACAATGAGCAGTTCTTC.

This clonotype has a count of ten or more. The V and J genes are TRBV28 and TRBJ2-3; D call uncertain. Germline V gives CDR1 MDHEN, CDR2 SYDVKM. The CDR3 spans 15 residues. Trimming removed 2 bases at V and 0 bases at J, with 9 bases between. The CDR3 reads CASSLTLDSTDTQYF. As DNA, the CDR3 is TGTGCCAGCAGTTTAACCCTGGACAGCACAGATACGCAGTATTTT.

This clonotype came up many times. The V gene is TRBV7-9, the J gene TRBJ2-1, with 7 bases that match TRBD2. Germline values: CDR1 SEHNR, CDR2 FQNEAQ (reference sequence). The CDR3 covers 16 residues. Unmatched junction bases numbered 7, after V lost 3 bases and J lost 2 bases. The CDR3: CASSFVSGAPYNEQFF. CDR3 nucleotide sequence: TGTGCCAGCAGCTTTGTGAGCGGGGCCCCCTACAATGAGCAGTTCTTC. Full variable domain (outside the CDR3, taken from reference TRBV7-9 and TRBJ2-1): DTGVSQNPRHKITKRGQNVTFRCDPISEHNRLYWYRQTLGQGPEFLTYFQNEAQLEKSRLLSDRFSAERPKGSFSTLEIQRTEQGDSAMYLCASSFVSGAPYNEQFFGPGTRLTVL.

In this sample, this clonotype turned up many times. J is TRBJ2-7 and V is TRBV18, with D perhaps matching TRBD1 (6 bases). Trimming removed 0 bases from V and 4 bases from J, with 10 bases in between. CDR1 is KGHSH, CDR2 LQKENI, per germline. This CDR3 contains 14 residues. CDR3 DNA sequence: TGTGCCAGCTCACCACCGGCCAGGGGTTACGAGCAGTACTTC. Translation: CASSPPARGYEQYF.

The table lists this clonotype with many counts. CDR3: CASSLLTATEQYF. The CDR3 DNA follows: TGTGCCAGCAGCTTACTGACAGCTACGGAGCAGTACTTC. The chain has TRBV7-8 and TRBJ2-7, with a possible D match to TRBD1 (5 bases). The V end lost 2 bases, the J end lost 7 bases, and 12 bases lay between the germline ends. Germline CDR1 reads SGHVS; CDR2 reads FQNEAQ. This CDR3 has 13 residues.

This clonotype was found many times. The genes are TRBV5-5 and TRBJ1-4, with D unresolved. Trimming left V 1 base short and J 8 bases short, with 15 bases between. Per germline, CDR1 SGHKS and CDR2 YYEKEE (reference sequence). This CDR3 contains 15 residues. The CDR3 is CASSLSEFLGEKLFF. The CDR3, as DNA: TGTGCCAGCAGCTTGTCGGAATTCCTGGGGGAAAAACTGTTTTTT.

This clonotype was seen at least ten times. The rearrangement uses TRBV29-1 and TRBJ2-7; D is possibly TRBD1 or TRBD2 (6 bases each). Trimming cost V 3 bases and J 3 bases, with 9 bases left between them. CDR3 length equals 12 residues. In germline, CDR1 is SQVTM, CDR2 ANQGSEA. CDR3 coding DNA: TGCAGCGTTGACGGGGGCGGCTACGAGCAGTACTTC. Protein sequence: CSVDGGGYEQYF.

The rearrangement joins TRBV24-1 to TRBJ2-3; D might be TRBD1 or TRBD2, each matching 7 bases. This CDR3 is 19 amino acids long. Germline lookup yields CDR1 KGHDR and CDR2 SFDVKD. V was pared by 3 bases and J by 0 bases, with 21 bases between. CDR3 protein: CATSDVNRDSGVSTDTQYF. CDR3 in DNA: TGTGCCACCAGTGATGTAAACCGGGACAGCGGGGTTAGCACAGATACGCAGTATTTT.

This clonotype was seen more than once but under ten times. CDR3 in amino acids: CASSIRQANYEQYF. CDR3 bases: TGTGCCAGCAGTATCCGACAGGCCAACTACGAGCAGTACTTC. The chain employs TRBV28 and TRBJ2-7, with TRBD1 as a possible D gene (6 bases). V lost 5 bases, J lost 3 bases, and 14 bases lay in between. Per germline, CDR1 MDHEN and CDR2 SYDVKM. The CDR3 loop spans 14 amino acids.

This clonotype has ten or more counts. The genes are TRBV4-3 and TRBJ2-3; possibly TRBD1 or TRBD2 for D (6 bases each). V gave up 0 bases and J gave up 5 bases, with 15 bases separating them. The CDR3 length is 16 residues. Per germline, CDR1 LGHNA and CDR2 YSLEER. The CDR3 DNA reads as TGCGCCAGCAGCCAAGATCCGGGGGCGCGGGGAGATACGCAGTATTTT. It translates to CASSQDPGARGDTQYF.

Concerning this clonotype: The junction and the germline gene differ at one end; a read error may be behind it. This chain connects TRBV28 to TRBJ2-2; D is perhaps TRBD2 (5 bases). CDR1 MDHEN and CDR2 SYDVKM come from the germline V gene. The CDR3 totals 13 residues. The CDR3 spells CASSFRLVGKLFF. The CDR3 region has the DNA TGTGCCAGCAGTTTTAGGTTGGTCGGGAAGCTGTTTTTT.